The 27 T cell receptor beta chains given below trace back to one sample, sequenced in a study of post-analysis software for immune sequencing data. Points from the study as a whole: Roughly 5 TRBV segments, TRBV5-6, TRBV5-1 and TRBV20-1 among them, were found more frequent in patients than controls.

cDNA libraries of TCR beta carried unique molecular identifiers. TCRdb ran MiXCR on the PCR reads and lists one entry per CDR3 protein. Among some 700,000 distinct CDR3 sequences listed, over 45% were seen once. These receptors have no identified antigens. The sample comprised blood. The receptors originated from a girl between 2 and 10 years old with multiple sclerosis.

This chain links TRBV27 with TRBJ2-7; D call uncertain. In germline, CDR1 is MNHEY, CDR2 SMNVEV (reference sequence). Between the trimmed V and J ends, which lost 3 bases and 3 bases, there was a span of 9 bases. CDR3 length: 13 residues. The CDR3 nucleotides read TGTGCCAGCAGTTTTTCGCAATACTACGAGCAGTACTTC. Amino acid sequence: CASSFSQYYEQYF.

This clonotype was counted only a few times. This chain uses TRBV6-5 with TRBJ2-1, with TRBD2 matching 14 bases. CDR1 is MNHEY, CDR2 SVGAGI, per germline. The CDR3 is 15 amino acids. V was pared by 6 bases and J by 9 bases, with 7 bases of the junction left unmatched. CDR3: CASSRLAGGLSEQFF. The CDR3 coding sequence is TGTGCCAGCAGCCGACTAGCGGGGGGGCTTAGTGAGCAGTTCTTC.

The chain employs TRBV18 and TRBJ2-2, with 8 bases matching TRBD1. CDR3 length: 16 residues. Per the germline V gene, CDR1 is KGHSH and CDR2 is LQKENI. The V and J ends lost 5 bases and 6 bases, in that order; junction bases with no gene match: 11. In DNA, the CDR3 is TGTGCCAGCTCAACTTCAGGGGGCAGGAGTTCCGGGGAGCTGTTTTTT. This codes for CASSTSGGRSSGELFF.

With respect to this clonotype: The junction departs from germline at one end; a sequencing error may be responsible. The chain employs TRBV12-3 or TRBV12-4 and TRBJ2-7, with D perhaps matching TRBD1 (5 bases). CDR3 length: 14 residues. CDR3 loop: CAGSFETASYEQYF. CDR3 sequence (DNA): TGTGCCGGCAGTTTTGAGACAGCCTCCTACGAGCAGTACTTC.

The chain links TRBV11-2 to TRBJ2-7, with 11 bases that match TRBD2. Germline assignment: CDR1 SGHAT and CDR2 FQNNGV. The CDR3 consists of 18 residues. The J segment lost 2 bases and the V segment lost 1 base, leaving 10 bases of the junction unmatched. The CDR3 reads CASSLAGGLAGATYEQYF. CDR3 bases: TGTGCCAGCAGCTTAGCAGGCGGACTAGCGGGCGCGACCTACGAGCAGTACTTC. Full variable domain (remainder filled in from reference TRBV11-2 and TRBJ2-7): EAGVAQSPRYKIIEKRQSVAFWCNPISGHATLYWYQQILGQGPKLLIQFQNNGVVDDSQLPKDRFSAERLKGVDSTLKIQPAKLEDSAVYLCASSLAGGLAGATYEQYFGPGTRLTVT.

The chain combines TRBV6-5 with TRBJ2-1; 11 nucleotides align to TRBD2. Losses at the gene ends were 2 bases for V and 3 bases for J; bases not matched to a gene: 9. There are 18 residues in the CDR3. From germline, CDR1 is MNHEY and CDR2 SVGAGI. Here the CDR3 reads CASSYRHRLAGHYNEQFF. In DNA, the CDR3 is TGTGCCAGCAGTTACCGGCATAGACTAGCGGGACACTACAATGAGCAGTTCTTC.

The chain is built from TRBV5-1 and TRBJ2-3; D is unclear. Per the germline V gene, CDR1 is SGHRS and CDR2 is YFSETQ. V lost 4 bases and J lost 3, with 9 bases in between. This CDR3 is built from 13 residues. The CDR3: CASSVDITDTQYF. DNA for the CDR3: TGCGCCAGCAGCGTCGACATAACAGATACGCAGTATTTT.

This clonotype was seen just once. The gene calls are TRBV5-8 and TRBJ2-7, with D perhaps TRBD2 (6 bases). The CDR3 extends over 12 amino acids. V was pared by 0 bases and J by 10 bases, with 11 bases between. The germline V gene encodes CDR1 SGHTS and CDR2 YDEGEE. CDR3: CASSLEGGIQYF. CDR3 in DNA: TGTGCCAGCAGCTTGGAAGGCGGGATCCAGTACTTC.

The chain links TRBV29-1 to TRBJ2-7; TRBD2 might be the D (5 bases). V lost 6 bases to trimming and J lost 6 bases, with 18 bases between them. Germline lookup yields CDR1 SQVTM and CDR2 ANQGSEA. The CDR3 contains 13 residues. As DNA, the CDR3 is TGCAGCGTCGCGACCATTTCGGACTCCGAGCAGTACTTC. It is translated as CSVATISDSEQYF.

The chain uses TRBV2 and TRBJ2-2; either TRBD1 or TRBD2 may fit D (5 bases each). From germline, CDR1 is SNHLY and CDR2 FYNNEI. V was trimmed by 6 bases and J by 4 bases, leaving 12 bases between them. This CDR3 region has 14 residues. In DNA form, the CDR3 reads TGTGCCAGCAGGGCGGGCAGGGCCACCGGGGAGCTGTTTTTT. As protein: CASRAGRATGELFF. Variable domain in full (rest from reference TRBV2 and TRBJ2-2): EPEVTQTPSHQVTQMGQEVILRCVPISNHLYFYWYRQILGQKVEFLVSFYNNEISEKSEIFDDQFSVERPDGSNFTLKIRSTKLEDSAMYFCASRAGRATGELFFGEGSRLTVL.

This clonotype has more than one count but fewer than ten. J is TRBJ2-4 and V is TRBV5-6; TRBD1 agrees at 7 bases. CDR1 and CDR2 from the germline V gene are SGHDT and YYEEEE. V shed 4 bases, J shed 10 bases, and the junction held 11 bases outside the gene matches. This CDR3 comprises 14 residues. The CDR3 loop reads CASSPWTGPRIQYF. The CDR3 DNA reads TGTGCCAGCAGCCCATGGACAGGCCCCAGGATTCAGTACTTC.

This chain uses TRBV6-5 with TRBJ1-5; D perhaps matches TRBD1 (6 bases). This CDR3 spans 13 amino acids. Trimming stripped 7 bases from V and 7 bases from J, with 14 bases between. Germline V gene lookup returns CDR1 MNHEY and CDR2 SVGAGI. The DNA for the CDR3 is TGTGCCAGCAAACGGGGTGGGGGCCAGCCCCAGCATTTT. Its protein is CASKRGGGQPQHF.

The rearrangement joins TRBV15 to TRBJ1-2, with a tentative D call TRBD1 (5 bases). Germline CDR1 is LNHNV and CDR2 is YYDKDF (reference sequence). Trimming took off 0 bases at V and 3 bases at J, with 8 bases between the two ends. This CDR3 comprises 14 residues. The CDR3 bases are TGTGCCACCAGCAGAGATGGCAGGGACTATGGCTACACCTTC. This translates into CATSRDGRDYGYTF.

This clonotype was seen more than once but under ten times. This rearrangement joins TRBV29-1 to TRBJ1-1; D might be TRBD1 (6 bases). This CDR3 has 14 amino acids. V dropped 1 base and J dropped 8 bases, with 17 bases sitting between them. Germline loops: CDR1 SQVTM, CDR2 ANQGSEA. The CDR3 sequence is CSVEGLGADLEAFF. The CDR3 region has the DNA TGCAGCGTTGAAGGTCTGGGGGCCGATTTGGAAGCTTTCTTT.

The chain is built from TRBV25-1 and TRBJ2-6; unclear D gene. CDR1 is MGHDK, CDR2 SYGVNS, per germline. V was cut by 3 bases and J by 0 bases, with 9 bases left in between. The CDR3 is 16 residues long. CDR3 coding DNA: TGTGCCAGCAGTGAGTCCCTTGGCTCTGGGGCCAACGTCCTGACTTTC. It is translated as CASSESLGSGANVLTF.

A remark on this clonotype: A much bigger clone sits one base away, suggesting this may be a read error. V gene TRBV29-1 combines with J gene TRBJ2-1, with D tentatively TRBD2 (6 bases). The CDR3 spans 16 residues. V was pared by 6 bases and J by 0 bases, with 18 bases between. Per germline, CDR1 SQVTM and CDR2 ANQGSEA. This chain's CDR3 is CSVVRASANSYNEQFF. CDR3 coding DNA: TGCAGCGTCGTCCGGGCTAGCGCAAACTCCTACAATGAGCAGTTCTTC.

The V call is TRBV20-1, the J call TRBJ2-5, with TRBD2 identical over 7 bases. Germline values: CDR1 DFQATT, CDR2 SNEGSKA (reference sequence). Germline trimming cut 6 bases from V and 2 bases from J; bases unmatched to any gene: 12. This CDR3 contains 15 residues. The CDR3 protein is CSAWGGRPIQETQYF. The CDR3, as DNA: TGCAGTGCCTGGGGGGGGAGACCCATTCAAGAGACCCAGTACTTC.

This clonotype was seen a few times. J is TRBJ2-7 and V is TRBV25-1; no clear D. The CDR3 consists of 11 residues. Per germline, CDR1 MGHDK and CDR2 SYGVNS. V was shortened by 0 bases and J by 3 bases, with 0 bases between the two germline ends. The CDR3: CASSEYYEQYF. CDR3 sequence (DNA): TGTGCCAGCAGTGAATACTACGAGCAGTACTTC.

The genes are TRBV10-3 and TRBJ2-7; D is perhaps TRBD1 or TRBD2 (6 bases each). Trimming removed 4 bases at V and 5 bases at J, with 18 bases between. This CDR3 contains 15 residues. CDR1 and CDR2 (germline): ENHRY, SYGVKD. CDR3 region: CAISGPSGADDEQYF. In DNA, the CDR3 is TGTGCCATCAGTGGCCCTTCGGGGGCAGATGACGAGCAGTACTTC.

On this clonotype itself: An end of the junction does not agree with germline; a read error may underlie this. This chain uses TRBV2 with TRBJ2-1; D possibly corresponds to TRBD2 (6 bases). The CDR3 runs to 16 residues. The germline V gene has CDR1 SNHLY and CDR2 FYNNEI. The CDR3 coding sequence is TGTGCCGGCAGTGAATGGGGGGAGAGCTCCTACAATGAGCAGTTCTTC. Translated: CAGSEWGESSYNEQFF. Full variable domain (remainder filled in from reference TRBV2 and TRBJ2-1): EPEVTQTPSHQVTQMGQEVILRCVPISNHLYFYWYRQILGQKVEFLVSFYNNEISEKSEIFDDQFSVERPDGSNFTLKIRSTKLEDSAMYFCAGSEWGESSYNEQFFGPGTRLTVL.

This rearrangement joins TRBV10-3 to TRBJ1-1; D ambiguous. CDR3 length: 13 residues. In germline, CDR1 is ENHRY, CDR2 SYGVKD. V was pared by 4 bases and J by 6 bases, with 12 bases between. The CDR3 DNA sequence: TGTGCCATCAGTGGAGAGGACGAGGCTGAAGCTTTCTTT. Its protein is CAISGEDEAEAFF.

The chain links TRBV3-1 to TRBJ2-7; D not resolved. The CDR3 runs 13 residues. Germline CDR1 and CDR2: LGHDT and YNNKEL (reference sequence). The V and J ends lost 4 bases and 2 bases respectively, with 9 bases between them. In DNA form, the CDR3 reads TGTGCCAGCAGCCCCCGAGGTACCTACGAGCAGTACTTC. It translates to CASSPRGTYEQYF.

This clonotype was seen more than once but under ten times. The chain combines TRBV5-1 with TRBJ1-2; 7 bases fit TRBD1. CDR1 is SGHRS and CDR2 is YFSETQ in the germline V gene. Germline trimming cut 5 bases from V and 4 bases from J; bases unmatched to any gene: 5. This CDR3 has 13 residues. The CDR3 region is CASRLRQGYGYTF. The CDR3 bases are TGCGCCAGCAGGTTGAGACAGGGCTATGGCTACACCTTC.

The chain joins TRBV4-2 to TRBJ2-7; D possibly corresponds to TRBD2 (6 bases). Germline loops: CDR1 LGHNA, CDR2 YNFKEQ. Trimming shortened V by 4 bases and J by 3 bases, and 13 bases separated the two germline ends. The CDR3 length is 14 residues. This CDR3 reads CASSPGWRGYEQYF. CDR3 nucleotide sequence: TGTGCCAGCAGCCCGGGATGGAGGGGCTACGAGCAGTACTTC.

This chain's CDR3 is CASRDFRGGTEAFF. In DNA, the CDR3 is TGTGCCAGCAGGGACTTCAGGGGAGGAACTGAAGCTTTCTTT. The J gene is TRBJ1-1, the V gene TRBV12-3 or TRBV12-4, with TRBD1 as a possible D gene (6 bases). The CDR3 spans 14 residues. Between the trimmed V and J ends, which lost 6 bases and 5 bases, there was a span of 16 bases.

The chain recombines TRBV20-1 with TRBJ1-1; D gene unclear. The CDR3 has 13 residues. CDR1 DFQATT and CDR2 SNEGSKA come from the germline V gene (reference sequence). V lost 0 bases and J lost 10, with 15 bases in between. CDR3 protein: CSARDRQAWAAFF. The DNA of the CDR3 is TGCAGTGCTAGAGATCGACAAGCCTGGGCAGCTTTCTTT.

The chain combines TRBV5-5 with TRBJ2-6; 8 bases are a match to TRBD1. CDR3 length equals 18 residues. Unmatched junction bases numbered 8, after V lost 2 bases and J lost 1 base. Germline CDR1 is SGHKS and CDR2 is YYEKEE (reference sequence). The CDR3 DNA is TGTGCCAGCAGCTTAGAGGGACAGGCCTTGTCTGGGGCCAACGTCCTGACTTTC. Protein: CASSLEGQALSGANVLTF.